This T cell receptor beta chain was captured by sequencing in a study of T cell responses to AZD1222 COVID-19 vaccine (dated by TCRdb to the early 2020s). The study in broad terms: AZD1222 recipients given second doses at about 4 weeks or at about 12 weeks were pooled, since spike-specific TCR depth and breadth were not found to differ between the two schedules. Enrollment into the trials was organized by age into subgroups of 18-55, 56-69 and 70-plus years, and those subgroups contained about 160, 30 and 59 TCR-sequenced participants, respectively. A total of just over 230 trial participants underwent TCR sequencing, of whom roughly 210 had received two doses of AZD1222 and around 25 had received two doses of the MenACWY control vaccine.

CDR1 SGHVS and CDR2 FQNEAQ were looked up in the germline V gene. The junction carries 12 bases between V and J, which are trimmed by 3 bases and 0 bases respectively. The cysteine opens and the phenylalanine closes a CDR3 of 16 amino acids. Solely the CDR3 DNA is kept, with 48 bases framed from the first base. Explained via the paper, the time point label denotes: baseline before first vaccination. Vaccinee samples came from UK trials COV001 and COV002, including a single-blind randomized controlled phase 2/3 trial of AZD1222 (ChAdOx1 nCoV-19) in healthy adults. For TCRbeta chain sequencing, PBMC samples were collected from trial participants at day 0 and at day 28 after the second dose. In regard to this clone: Its antigen is not yet known. The sample holds no much larger clone one base away, and base qualities are not on file.

The CDR3 regions of human TCRbeta chains were subjected to immunosequencing. As for the authors' bioinformatics: TCRs in the repertoires were matched against a reference library of SARS-CoV-2-specific TCRs that had been generated with the MIRA antigen-specificity platform. Breadth was defined as the fraction of unique TCRs that were SARS-CoV-2-associated, and depth was defined as the fraction of total T cells that were SARS-CoV-2-associated. Using the MIRA data, every spike-specific TCR was mapped to the spike region that the TCR reacted to and assigned to either a CD4 or a CD8 class. Log10-transformed breadth and depth values were compared by one-way ANOVA with Sidak's multiple comparisons tests. This immuneACCESS table, as held by TCRdb, lists in-frame sequences with V and J called but not all clones. Of the missing ones, under half trace to an unresolved V gene in checked studies; the others have no known cause. V, J and clone size were drawn from that table, and D and trimming were deduced from the DNA. Recorded for this sample are about 110,000 clones; 88% of them occurred a single time. The ten largest make up 1.6% of the sample.

What the research found in general, with its limitations: Conclusions about previously exposed vaccinees are limited because only five to seven AZD1222 recipients were SARS-CoV-2 seropositive at baseline. The vaccine-associated CD4 TCRs covered the entire spike protein, and the dominant responses fell in regions 160-218 and 743-854. Reportedly, almost half of the unique spike-specific TCRs recognized epitopes lying outside the regions that are mutated in the B.1.351 and B.1.1.7 variants. Participants were mostly white British and included more females than males, and it was suggested by the authors that clonal diversity may have been underestimated. Because no day 14 peak-response samples were available, repertoires were characterized only after the peak T cell response. In the small 56-69-year group, the increase in depth fell short of significance, most likely because of low power. After two AZD1222 doses, spike-specific TCR breadth and depth were significantly higher than at day 0 and than in MenACWY recipients.

This material consisted of peripheral blood, taken on day 0 of AZD1222 vaccination. This clonotype was obtained from an adult in good health. Here the chain combines TRBV7-8 and TRBJ1-3; the D gene is possibly TRBD1, with 6 bases matching. The nucleotide sequence is TGTGCCAGCAGCTTGGGGGACACTTACTCTGGAAACACCATATATTTT. It encodes CASSLGDTYSGNTIYF.